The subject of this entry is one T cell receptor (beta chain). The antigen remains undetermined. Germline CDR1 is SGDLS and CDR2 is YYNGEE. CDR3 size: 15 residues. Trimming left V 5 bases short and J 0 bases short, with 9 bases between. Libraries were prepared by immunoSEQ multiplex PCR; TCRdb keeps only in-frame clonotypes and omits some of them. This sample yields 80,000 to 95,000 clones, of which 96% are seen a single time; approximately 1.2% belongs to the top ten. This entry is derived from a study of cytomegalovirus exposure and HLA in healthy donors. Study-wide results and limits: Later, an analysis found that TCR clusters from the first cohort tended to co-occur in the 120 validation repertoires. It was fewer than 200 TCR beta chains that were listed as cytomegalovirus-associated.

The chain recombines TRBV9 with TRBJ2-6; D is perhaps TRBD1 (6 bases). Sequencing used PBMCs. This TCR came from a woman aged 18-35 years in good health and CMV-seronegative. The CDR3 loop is CASSVQGSGANVLTF. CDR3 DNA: TGTGCCAGCAGTGTACAGGGCTCTGGGGCCAACGTCCTGACTTTC.